The next 21 T cell receptor beta chains were all read from a single sample in a study of vaccination and CD4 T cells after COVID-19. The antigens for these receptors are not known. Sample treatment: roughly 10-day PBMC culture with coronavirus spike peptide pools or control peptides (ViraFEST assay). Cultured CD4+ T cell DNA underwent sequencing with the Oncomine TCR Beta short-read assay. TCRdb re-derived calls from the PCR reads in MiXCR, one entry per CDR3 protein. The sample records over 15,000 distinct CDR3 sequences, under 75% being singletons. The sequenced sample was CD4+ T cells from blood, cultured in vitro. These receptors all come from a human donor who had recovered from COVID-19.

This chain links TRBV10-3 with TRBJ1-3; TRBD1 might be the D (5 bases). CDR1 and CDR2 from the germline V gene are ENHRY and SYGVKD. Trimming took off 10 bases at V and 3 bases at J, with 16 bases between the two ends. The CDR3 has 14 residues. CDR3 nucleotide sequence: TGTGCCACTTCGGTCCAGGGAAGTGGAAACACCATATATTTT. It translates to CATSVQGSGNTIYF.

J is TRBJ2-2 and V is TRBV14, with 7 bases aligning to TRBD2. This CDR3 is built from 14 residues. The J segment lost 3 bases and the V segment lost 4 bases, leaving 2 bases of the junction unmatched. Germline CDR1 reads SGHDN; CDR2 reads FVKESK. CDR3 DNA sequence: TGTGCCAGCAGCCCTAGCGGTTACACCGGGGAGCTGTTTTTT. Its translation: CASSPSGYTGELFF.

This rearrangement joins TRBV12-3 or TRBV12-4 to TRBJ2-7; possible D gene TRBD1, 6 bases. With 3 bases removed from V and 3 bases from J, the gap between germline ends came to 12 bases. The CDR3 contains 14 residues. The CDR3 protein is CASSLGTSGYEQYF. The CDR3 DNA sequence: TGTGCCAGCAGTTTGGGGACATCGGGCTACGAGCAGTACTTC.

The V gene is TRBV10-3, the J gene TRBJ2-2; the match to TRBD2 covers 13 bases. The germline V gene has CDR1 ENHRY and CDR2 SYGVKD. This CDR3 is 17 amino acids long. With 5 bases clipped from V and 0 bases from J, the junction kept 3 bases outside the gene matches. CDR3 sequence reads: CAISPTSGGPNTGELFF. In nucleotides, the CDR3 is TGTGCCATCAGTCCGACTAGCGGGGGGCCGAACACCGGGGAGCTGTTTTTT.

The chain links TRBV29-1 to TRBJ2-3; 11 nucleotides align to TRBD2. J lost 7 bases, V lost 3 bases, and 3 bases had no gene match. The CDR3 extends over 13 amino acids. Germline CDR1 reads SQVTM; CDR2 reads ANQGSEA. CDR3: CSVDTSGSYTQYF. The CDR3 coding sequence is TGCAGCGTTGATACTAGCGGGAGTTATACGCAGTATTTT.

The V gene is TRBV20-1, the J gene TRBJ2-1, with a tentative D call TRBD2 (5 bases). The CDR3 totals 11 residues. Trimming took 0 bases from V and 9 from J, leaving 6 bases between them. Germline V gene lookup returns CDR1 DFQATT and CDR2 SNEGSKA (reference sequence). Here the CDR3 reads CSARERAEQFF. The CDR3 DNA reads TGCAGTGCTAGAGAGAGGGCTGAGCAGTTCTTC.

This clonotype has a handful of counts. This sequence joins TRBV7-2 and TRBJ2-2; no clear D gene. Germline V CDR1 and CDR2: SGHTA, FQGNSA. CDR3 size: 13 residues. V was trimmed by 2 bases and J by 6 bases, leaving 7 bases between them. The chain's CDR3 is CASSLNGPGELFF. CDR3 bases: TGTGCCAGCAGCTTAAATGGGCCCGGGGAGCTGTTTTTT.

The chain couples TRBV20-1 to TRBJ2-7; TRBD1 aligns across 7 bases. Germline values: CDR1 DFQATT, CDR2 SNEGSKA (reference sequence). This CDR3 is built from 13 residues. V was pared by 1 base and J by 4 bases, with 4 bases of the junction left unmatched. The CDR3 nucleotides read TGCAGTGCTAGAGCGACAGGGTGGTACGAGCAGTACTTC. It encodes CSARATGWYEQYF.

In this sample, this clonotype turned up a few times. V and J are TRBV15 and TRBJ2-3; 8 nucleotides align to TRBD2. There are 17 residues in the CDR3. The V and J ends lost 3 bases and 5 bases, in that order; junction bases with no gene match: 13. Germline CDR1 is LNHNV and CDR2 is YYDKDF (reference sequence). The CDR3 coding sequence is TGTGCCACCAGCAGGAACCCAACGGGAGGGCCCTTAGATACGCAGTATTTT. As protein: CATSRNPTGGPLDTQYF.

The rearrangement joins TRBV18 to TRBJ1-6, with TRBD1 identical over 9 bases. The CDR3 has 15 residues. CDR1 KGHSH and CDR2 LQKENI come from the germline V gene. Germline trimming cut 3 bases from V and 10 bases from J; bases unmatched to any gene: 7. CDR3 DNA sequence: TGTGCCAGCTCACCTCGGACAGGGGATCTATCACCCCTCCACTTT. Its translation is CASSPRTGDLSPLHF.

The rearrangement uses TRBV7-3 and TRBJ2-5; 7 bases align to TRBD2. V shed 5 bases and J 5 bases; nucleotides not matched to a gene: 14. The germline gives CDR1 SGHTA, CDR2 FQGTGA. The CDR3 contains 16 residues. In nucleotides, the CDR3 is TGTGCCAGCAGCGAAGGCCGGGGCCAGCGGGGCGAGACCCAGTACTTC. Residues: CASSEGRGQRGETQYF.

This chain links TRBV28 with TRBJ1-2; tentative D call: TRBD1 (5 bases). The V and J ends lost 11 bases and 8 bases respectively, with 24 bases between them. The CDR3 has 14 residues. Germline V gene sequence: CDR1 MDHEN, CDR2 SYDVKM. The CDR3 region has the DNA TGTGCCTCCCGCCGCAGGGCATACCCGTGGGGCTACACCTTC. This gives the protein CASRRRAYPWGYTF.

V and J are TRBV20-1 and TRBJ1-1; 10 nucleotides line up with TRBD1. J lost 6 bases, V lost 1 base, and 5 bases had no gene match. Germline values: CDR1 DFQATT, CDR2 SNEGSKA (reference sequence). This CDR3 has 14 residues. The CDR3 DNA follows: TGCAGTGCTAGAGTTCGGACAGGGGGTGCTGAAGCTTTCTTT. Translation gives CSARVRTGGAEAFF.

The chain couples TRBV7-2 to TRBJ1-1; 11 nucleotides agree with TRBD1. Germline loops: CDR1 SGHTA, CDR2 FQGNSA. V gave up 5 bases and J gave up 5 bases; unmatched junction bases: 4. There are 14 residues in the CDR3. The CDR3 bases are TGTGCCAGCAGCGTGGACAGGGGGCGGACTGAAGCTTTCTTT. This sequence encodes CASSVDRGRTEAFF.

In this sample, this clonotype turned up a few times. The gene calls are TRBV20-1 and TRBJ2-3; unclear D gene. The CDR3 covers 10 residues. Germline CDR1 and CDR2: DFQATT and SNEGSKA (reference sequence). Trimming removed 4 bases from V and 6 bases from J, with 5 bases in between. CDR3 DNA sequence: TGCAGTGCTACTGGGGATACGCAGTATTTT. Its protein product is CSATGDTQYF.

V is TRBV20-1 and J is TRBJ1-1; TRBD1 is a possible D gene (6 bases). This CDR3 contains 14 residues. Germline values: CDR1 DFQATT, CDR2 SNEGSKA (reference sequence). Trimming shortened V by 2 bases and J by 2 bases, and 12 bases separated the two germline ends. The CDR3 sequence is CSARPRTANTEAFF. The CDR3 DNA is TGCAGTGCTAGACCTAGGACAGCTAACACTGAAGCTTTCTTT.

V and J are TRBV4-1 and TRBJ2-1; D gene unclear. In germline, CDR1 is MGHRA, CDR2 YSYEKL. This CDR3 has 13 amino acids. Trimming removed 1 base at V and 3 bases at J, with 4 bases between. CDR3 sequence reads: CASSQVIYNEQFF. As DNA, the CDR3 is TGCGCCAGCAGCCAAGTAATCTACAATGAGCAGTTCTTC.

This clonotype was seen a single time. The chain joins TRBV2 to TRBJ1-6; maybe TRBD1 (6 bases). The CDR3 is 16 residues long. The germline V gene encodes CDR1 SNHLY and CDR2 FYNNEI. The V gene lost 0 bases and the J gene lost 4 bases, with 10 bases spanning the gap. CDR3 residues: CASSEAYQGYNSPLHF. CDR3 nucleotide sequence: TGTGCCAGCAGTGAAGCGTATCAGGGGTATAATTCACCCCTCCACTTT.

Worth noting for this clonotype: The junction does not match germline at one end; this may be a read error. The chain has TRBV10-3 and TRBJ1-1, with D perhaps matching TRBD1 (5 bases). The CDR3 totals 16 residues. Germline CDR1 reads ENHRY; CDR2 reads SYGVKD. CDR3: CASSDGWDLMNTEAFF. The CDR3 DNA sequence: TGTGCCAGCAGTGATGGTTGGGACCTCATGAACACTGAAGCTTTCTTT.

Turning to this clonotype: One end of the junction is discordant with germline, which a read error may explain. The genes are TRBV20-1 and TRBJ2-3; 10 nucleotides line up with TRBD2. This CDR3 is built from 15 residues. From germline, CDR1 is DFQATT and CDR2 SNEGSKA (reference sequence). CDR3 protein: CSAGELAGSPDTQYF. The CDR3 coding sequence is TGCAGTGCTGGAGAACTAGCGGGGTCGCCGGATACGCAGTATTTT.

A few counts support this clonotype. This rearrangement joins TRBV7-2 to TRBJ1-5; TRBD1 aligns across 7 bases. CDR3 length: 17 residues. Germline trimming cut 1 base from V and 0 bases from J; bases unmatched to any gene: 6. CDR1 SGHTA and CDR2 FQGNSA come from the germline V gene. CDR3 bases: TGTGCCAGCAGCTTAGTGTTCGACAGGGCTAGCAATCAGCCCCAGCATTTT. Translating gives CASSLVFDRASNQPQHF.